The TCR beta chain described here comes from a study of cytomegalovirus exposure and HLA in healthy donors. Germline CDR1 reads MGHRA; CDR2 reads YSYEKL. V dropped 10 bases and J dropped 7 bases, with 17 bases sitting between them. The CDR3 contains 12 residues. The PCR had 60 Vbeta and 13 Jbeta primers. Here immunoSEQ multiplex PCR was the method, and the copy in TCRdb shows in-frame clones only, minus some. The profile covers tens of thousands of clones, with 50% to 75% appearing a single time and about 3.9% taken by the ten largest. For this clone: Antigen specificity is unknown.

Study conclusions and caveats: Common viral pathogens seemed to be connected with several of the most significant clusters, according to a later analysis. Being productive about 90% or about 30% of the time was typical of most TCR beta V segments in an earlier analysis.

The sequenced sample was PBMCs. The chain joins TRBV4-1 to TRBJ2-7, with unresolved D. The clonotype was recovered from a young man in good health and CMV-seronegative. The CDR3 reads CATHDESREQYF. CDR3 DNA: TGCGCCACCCATGATGAAAGCAGGGAGCAGTACTTC.